What follows describes a single T cell receptor (beta chain). Its antigen is unknown. Focal radiation and CTLA-4 blockade (ipilimumab) were tested in chemo-refractory metastatic non-small-cell lung cancer patients. Between the trimmed V and J ends, which lost 1 base and 1 base, there was a span of 11 bases. CDR3 length equals 15 residues. Germline V gives CDR1 SGHRS, CDR2 YFSETQ. The sample is drawn from a study of radiotherapy plus CTLA-4 blockade in lung cancer. Study at large: An objective response was seen in around 19% of patients, and disease control in roughly 28%. General observations from the study: Early blood T cell clone dynamics, with interferon-beta, were reported to best predict response. In blood, TCR clones derived from the tumor expanded after radiotherapy plus ipilimumab.

Some clones are missing from TCRdb's copy, which holds only in-frame ones; the method was immunoSEQ multiplex PCR. The sample has 95,000 to 150,000 clones, over 80% seen once. The V call is TRBV5-1, the J call TRBJ1-2, with D uncertain. This sequence originates from a human donor with non-small cell lung cancer that progressed on radiotherapy plus ipilimumab. This sample comprised peripheral blood, obtained from a patient treated with radiotherapy plus ipilimumab. The CDR3 region has the DNA TGCGCCAGCAGCTTGAGCCGGGTTCATAACTATGGCTACACCTTC. Protein sequence: CASSLSRVHNYGYTF.